These 11 T cell receptor beta chains were all obtained from the same sample, sequenced in a study of blood T cell repertoires in COVID-19. Profiling relied on immunoSEQ multiplex PCR, and the TCRdb table lists in-frame clones only, not all of them. The table includes approximately 260,000 clones, more than 75% detected once. Sequencing was carried out using PBMCs or T cells enriched from blood (not recorded which). All receptors come from a woman aged 45-60 years who had been exposed to COVID-19.

Here the CDR3 reads CSVRVVDEQYF. CDR3 DNA sequence: TGCAGTGTGAGGGTGGTGGACGAGCAGTACTTC. J is TRBJ2-7 and V is TRBV20-1; tentative D call: TRBD2 (5 bases). Germline V gene data show CDR1 as DFQATT and CDR2 as SNEGSKA (reference sequence). The CDR3 contains 11 residues. V was pared by 7 bases and J by 5 bases, with 12 bases between.

The chain employs TRBV3-1 (or the pseudogene TRBV3-2) and TRBJ1-2; 10 bases fit TRBD1. Germline CDR1 and CDR2: LGHDT and YNNKEL (reference sequence). The CDR3 spans 15 residues. Trimming cost V 0 bases and J 7 bases; bases outside gene matches: 5. Written as DNA, the CDR3 is TGTGCCAGCAGCCAAGACGGCCGACAGGGGGCTGGCTACACCTTC. Translation gives CASSQDGRQGAGYTF.

The chain employs TRBV7-9 and TRBJ2-3; 7 bases align to TRBD2. Germline assignment: CDR1 SEHNR and CDR2 FQNEAQ (reference sequence). This CDR3 has 14 residues. Trimming took 1 base from V and 4 from J; bases not matched to a gene: 2. In nucleotides, the CDR3 is TGTGCCAGCAGCTTAGGACTAGCCCCAGATACGCAGTATTTT. This gives the protein CASSLGLAPDTQYF.

On this clone itself: This specimen includes other DNA sequences encoding the same CDR3. The chain employs TRBV29-1 and TRBJ2-7; 8 nucleotides line up with TRBD1. Germline lookup yields CDR1 SQVTM and CDR2 ANQGSEA. The CDR3 runs 12 residues. V was clipped by 7 bases and J by 4 bases; unmatched bases: 6. The CDR3 loop reads CSAGTGAYEQYF. The CDR3 DNA follows: TGCAGCGCGGGGACAGGAGCTTACGAGCAGTACTTC.

The chain has TRBV6-4 and TRBJ1-1; 9 bases map to TRBD1. V gave up 2 bases and J gave up 6 bases; unmatched junction bases: 10. The CDR3 runs 16 residues. Germline CDR1 reads MRHNA; CDR2 reads SNTAGT. The chain's CDR3 is CASSDTYRGLPPEAFF. DNA of the CDR3: TGTGCCAGCAGTGACACCTACAGGGGGCTCCCACCTGAAGCTTTCTTT.

V and J are TRBV28 and TRBJ1-2; the D is unclear. CDR1 and CDR2 (germline): MDHEN, SYDVKM. The germline V and J ends were trimmed by 3 bases and 5 bases, with 4 bases remaining between them. CDR3 length: 11 residues. The CDR3 spells CASSFRYGYTF. CDR3 coding DNA: TGTGCCAGCAGTTTCCGTTATGGCTACACCTTC.

This chain uses TRBV18 with TRBJ1-5; 8 nucleotides match TRBD1. Germline values: CDR1 KGHSH, CDR2 LQKENI. This CDR3 has 16 residues. V gave up 2 bases and J gave up 4 bases; unmatched junction bases: 7. The CDR3 reads CASSPGDRLGNQPQHF. CDR3 DNA: TGTGCCAGCTCACCAGGGGACAGGTTAGGAAATCAGCCCCAGCATTTT.

This chain links TRBV3-1 (or the pseudogene TRBV3-2) with TRBJ1-1, with D possibly being TRBD1 (5 bases). Germline loops: CDR1 LGHDT, CDR2 YNNKEL (reference sequence). Trimming took off 1 base at V and 4 bases at J, with 19 bases between the two ends. The CDR3 runs to 17 residues. CDR3 nucleotides: TGTGCCAGCAGCCAAGCTTCCAGGGACTCCGGGTTCACTGAAGCTTTCTTT. Residues: CASSQASRDSGFTEAFF.

The rearrangement uses TRBV3-1 (or the pseudogene TRBV3-2) and TRBJ1-1; 7 bases agree with TRBD1. The CDR3 has 12 amino acids. CDR1 is LGHDT and CDR2 is YNNKEL in the germline V gene (reference sequence). V dropped 7 bases and J dropped 8; count of bases not matched to a gene: 7. CDR3: CASKGAIGEAFF. DNA of the CDR3: TGTGCCAGCAAGGGGGCAATCGGCGAAGCTTTCTTT.

This clone was detected once. J is TRBJ2-5 and V is TRBV7-9; TRBD1 aligns across 9 bases. V was pared by 5 bases and J by 4 bases, with 17 bases of the junction left unmatched. CDR3 size: 18 residues. CDR1 and CDR2 (germline): SEHNR, FQNEAQ (reference sequence). DNA of the CDR3: TGTGCCAGCAGCCCCCTTCTCGTCGGACAGGGGATTGGAGAGACCCAGTACTTC. This gives the protein CASSPLLVGQGIGETQYF.

The chain has TRBV21-1 and TRBJ2-7; no check of the table's D call, TRBD2, against the DNA was made. TRBV21-1 is deemed a pseudogene. The CDR3 contains 15 residues. DNA of the CDR3: TGTGCCAGCAGCAAAGAAGAGGATTCCGACTACGAGCAGTACTTC. This sequence encodes CASSKEEDSDYEQYF.